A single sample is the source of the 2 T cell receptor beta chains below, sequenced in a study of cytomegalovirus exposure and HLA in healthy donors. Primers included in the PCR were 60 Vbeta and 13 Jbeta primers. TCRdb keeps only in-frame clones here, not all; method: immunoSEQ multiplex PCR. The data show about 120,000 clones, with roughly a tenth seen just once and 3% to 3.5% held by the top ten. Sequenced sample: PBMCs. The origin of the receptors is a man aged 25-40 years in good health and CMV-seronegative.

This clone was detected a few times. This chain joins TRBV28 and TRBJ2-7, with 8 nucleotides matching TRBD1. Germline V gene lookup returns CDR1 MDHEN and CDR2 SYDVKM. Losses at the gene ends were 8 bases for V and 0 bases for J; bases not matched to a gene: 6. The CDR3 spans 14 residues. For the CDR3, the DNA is TGTGCCAGCCTTACTGGACAGGGCTCCTACGAGCAGTACTTC. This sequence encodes CASLTGQGSYEQYF.

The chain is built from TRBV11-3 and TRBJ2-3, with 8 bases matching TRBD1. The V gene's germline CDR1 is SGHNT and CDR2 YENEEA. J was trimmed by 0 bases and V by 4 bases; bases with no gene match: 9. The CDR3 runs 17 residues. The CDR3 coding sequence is TGTGCCAGCAGCTATAGGACAGGGCGCCGGAGCACAGATACGCAGTATTTT. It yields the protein CASSYRTGRRSTDTQYF.